Described below is a single T cell receptor beta chain sequence and its context. The antigen is undetermined. These data are taken from a study of Ad26.COV2.S vaccination and SARS-CoV-2 variants. Study as a whole: This donor came from the COV1001 trial of Ad26.COV2.S. General study points: Spike-specific CD8+ and CD4+ T cell responses reportedly showed substantial breadth after vaccination.

Looked up from germline, CDR1 is ENHRY and CDR2 is SYGVKD. V shed 10 bases and J 0 bases; nucleotides not matched to a gene: 6. CDR3 length equals 15 residues. Regarding treatment: some 20 received Ad26.COV2.S at low or high dose, single or two shots; five or six received placebo; per-sample allocation not given. Each sample was drawn 63 days after the first injection (of vaccine or placebo). Clones were read by immunoSEQ multiplex PCR, and TCRdb kept only the in-frame ones, dropping some. This table has more than 350,000 clones, 80% to 95% appearing once. V gene TRBV10-3 combines with J gene TRBJ2-2, with 9 nucleotides matching TRBD1. Specimen: peripheral blood, collected in a trial of Ad26.COV2.S vaccine versus placebo. The receptor's source is a person aged 18-60 years who received the Ad26.COV2.S COVID-19 vaccine or a placebo. The CDR3 DNA follows: TGTGCCACCATTGGGACAGGGTCGAACACCGGGGAGCTGTTTTTT. This translates into CATIGTGSNTGELFF.